This T cell receptor beta chain appears in the sequencing data of a study of blood T cell repertoires in COVID-19. Study-level information: The samples span acute and convalescent COVID-19 from the United States, Italy and Spain. In each case, the material was cDNA or gDNA derived from T cells, B-cell-depleted T cells, or PBMCs.

The assay was immunoSEQ multiplex PCR, and TCRdb's table has in-frame clones only and misses some. The table has some 460,000 clones, 70% to 90% seen once. Those who participated ranged in age from roughly 18 to 89 years and resided in approximately 26 US areas. Participants had their cohort set by participant-reported clinical history. Concerning this clone: This sample includes further DNA sequences coding for the same CDR3.

The CDR3 loop spans 14 amino acids. V lost 2 bases, J lost 1 base, and 6 bases lay in between. Germline CDR1 and CDR2: MDHEN and SYDVKM. The rearrangement uses TRBV28 and TRBJ1-5, with D uncertain. The TCR sequence derives from a woman aged 18-30 years with acute COVID-19. Specimen: PBMCs or T cells enriched from blood (not recorded which). The CDR3 reads CASSLTGSNQPQHF. CDR3 coding DNA: TGTGCCAGCAGTTTAACGGGAAGCAATCAGCCCCAGCATTTT.